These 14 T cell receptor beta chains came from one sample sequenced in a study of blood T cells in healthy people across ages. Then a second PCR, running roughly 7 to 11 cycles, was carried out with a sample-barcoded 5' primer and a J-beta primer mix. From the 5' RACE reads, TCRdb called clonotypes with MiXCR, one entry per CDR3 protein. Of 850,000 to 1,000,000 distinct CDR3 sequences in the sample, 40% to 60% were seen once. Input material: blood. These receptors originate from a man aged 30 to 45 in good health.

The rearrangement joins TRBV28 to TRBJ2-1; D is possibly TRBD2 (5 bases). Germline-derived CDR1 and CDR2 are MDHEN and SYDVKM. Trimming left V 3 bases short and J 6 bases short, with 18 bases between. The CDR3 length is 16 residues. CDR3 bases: TGTGCCAGCAGTTTCCCCTCGGAGGACGCGACCAATGAGCAGTTCTTC. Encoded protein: CASSFPSEDATNEQFF.

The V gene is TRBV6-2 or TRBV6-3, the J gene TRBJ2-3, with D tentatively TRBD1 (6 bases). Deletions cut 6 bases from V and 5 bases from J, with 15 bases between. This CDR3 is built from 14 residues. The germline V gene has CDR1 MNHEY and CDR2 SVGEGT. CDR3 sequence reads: CASSPATGIDTQYF. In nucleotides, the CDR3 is TGTGCCAGCAGCCCCGCCACAGGGATAGATACGCAGTATTTT.

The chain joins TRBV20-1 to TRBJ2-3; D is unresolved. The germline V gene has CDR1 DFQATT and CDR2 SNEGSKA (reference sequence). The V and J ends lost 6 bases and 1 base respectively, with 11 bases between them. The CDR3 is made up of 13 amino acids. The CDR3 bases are TGCAGTGCCCCCGGGCGCGGCACAGATACGCAGTATTTT. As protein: CSAPGRGTDTQYF.

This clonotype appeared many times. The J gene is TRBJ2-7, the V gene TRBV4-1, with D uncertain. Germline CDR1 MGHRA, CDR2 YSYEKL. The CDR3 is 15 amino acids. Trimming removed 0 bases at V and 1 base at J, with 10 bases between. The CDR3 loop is CASSQEVGGSYEQYF. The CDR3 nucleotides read TGCGCCAGCAGCCAAGAAGTCGGTGGATCCTACGAGCAGTACTTC.

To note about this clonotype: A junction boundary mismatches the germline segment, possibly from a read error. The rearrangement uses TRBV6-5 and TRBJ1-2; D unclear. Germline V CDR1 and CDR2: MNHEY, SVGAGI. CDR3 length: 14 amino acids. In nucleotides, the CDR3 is TGTGCCGGCAGTTACTCGAACAGCAACTATGGCTACACCTTC. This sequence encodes CAGSYSNSNYGYTF.

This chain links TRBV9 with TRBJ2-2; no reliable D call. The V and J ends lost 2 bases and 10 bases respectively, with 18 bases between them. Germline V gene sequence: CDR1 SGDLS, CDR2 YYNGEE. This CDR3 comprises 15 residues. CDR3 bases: TGTGCCAGCAGCGTGAGAATTGCATCTCCTGCGGAGCTGTTTTTT. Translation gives CASSVRIASPAELFF.

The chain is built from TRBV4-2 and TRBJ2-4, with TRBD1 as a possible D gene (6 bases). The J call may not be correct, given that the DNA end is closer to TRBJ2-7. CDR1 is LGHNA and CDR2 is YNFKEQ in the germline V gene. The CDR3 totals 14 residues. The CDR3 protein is CASSPDAKGGEQYF. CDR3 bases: TGTGCCAGCAGCCCGGATGCAAAAGGGGGCGAGCAGTACTTC.

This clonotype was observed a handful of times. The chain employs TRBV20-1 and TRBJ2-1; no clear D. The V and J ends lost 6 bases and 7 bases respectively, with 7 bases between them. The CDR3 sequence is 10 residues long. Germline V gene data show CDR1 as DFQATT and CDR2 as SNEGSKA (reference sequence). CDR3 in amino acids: CSAHGNEQFF. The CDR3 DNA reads TGCAGTGCGCATGGGAATGAGCAGTTCTTC.

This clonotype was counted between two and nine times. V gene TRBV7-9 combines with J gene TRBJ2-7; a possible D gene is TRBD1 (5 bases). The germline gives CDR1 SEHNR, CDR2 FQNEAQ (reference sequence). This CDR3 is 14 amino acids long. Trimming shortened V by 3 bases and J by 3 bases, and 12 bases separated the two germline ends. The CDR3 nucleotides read TGTGCCAGCAGCTTCGAGCAGGGTAACTACGAGCAGTACTTC. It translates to CASSFEQGNYEQYF.

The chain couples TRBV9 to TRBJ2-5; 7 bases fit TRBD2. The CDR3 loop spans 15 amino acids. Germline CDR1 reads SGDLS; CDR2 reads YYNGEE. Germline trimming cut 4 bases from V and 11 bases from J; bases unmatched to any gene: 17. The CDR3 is CASSSAGAGMNEQYF. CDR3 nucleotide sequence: TGTGCCAGCAGCTCTGCTGGAGCGGGAATGAATGAGCAGTACTTC.

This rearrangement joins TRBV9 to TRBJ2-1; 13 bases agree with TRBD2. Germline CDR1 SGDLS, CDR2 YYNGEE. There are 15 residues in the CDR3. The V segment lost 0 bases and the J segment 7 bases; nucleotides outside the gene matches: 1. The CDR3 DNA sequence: TGTGCCAGCAGCGTAGAACTAGCGGGGGGGAATGAGCAGTTCTTC. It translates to CASSVELAGGNEQFF.

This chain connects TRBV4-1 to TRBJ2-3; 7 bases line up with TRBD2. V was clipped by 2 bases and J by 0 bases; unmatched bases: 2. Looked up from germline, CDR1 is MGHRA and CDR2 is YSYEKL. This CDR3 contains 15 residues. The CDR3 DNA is TGCGCCAGCAGCCAAAGTAGCGGGAGCACAGATACGCAGTATTTT. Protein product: CASSQSSGSTDTQYF.

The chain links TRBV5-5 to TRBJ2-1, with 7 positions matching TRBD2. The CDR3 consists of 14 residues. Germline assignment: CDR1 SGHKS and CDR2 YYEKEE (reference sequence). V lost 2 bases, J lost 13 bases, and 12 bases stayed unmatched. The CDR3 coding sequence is TGTGCCAGCAGCTTATCAGCGGGGATAGAGACCCAGTTCTTC. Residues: CASSLSAGIETQFF.

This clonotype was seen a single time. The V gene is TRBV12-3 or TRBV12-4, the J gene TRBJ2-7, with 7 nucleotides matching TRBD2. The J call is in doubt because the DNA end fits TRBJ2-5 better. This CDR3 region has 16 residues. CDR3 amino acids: CASSTGTTTPQETQYF. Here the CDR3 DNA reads TGTGCCAGCAGCACCGGGACTACGACTCCCCAAGAGACCCAGTACTTC.